This is a list of T cell receptor beta chains from one sample in a study of blood T cell repertoires in COVID-19. Here immunoSEQ multiplex PCR was the method, and the copy in TCRdb shows in-frame clones only, minus some. The data show about 370,000 clones, around 90% seen once. Sequencing was done on a sample of peripheral blood. The receptors were gathered from a man between 18 and 35 years old with active or convalescent COVID-19. CDR3s include the opening cysteine and the closing phenylalanine or tryptophan. D genes are given only for firm matches. Clone size is shown for a subset of rows, as once, few, many or a class of expanded clone.

j_gene,d_gene,abundance,v_gene,CDR3aa,CDR3nt
TRBJ2-5,-,-,TRBV9,CASSDGRWAGPGGTQYF,TGTGCCAGCAGCGACGGTCGGTGGGCAGGACCCGGAGGGACCCAGTACTTC
TRBJ2-2,TRBD2,-,TRBV15,CATGRTSGRVIHTGELFF,TGTGCCACCGGTAGGACTAGCGGGAGGGTTATTCACACCGGGGAGCTGTTTTTT
TRBJ1-2,TRBD1,once,TRBV6-6,CASSDRAYGYTF,TGTGCCAGCAGTGACAGGGCGTATGGCTACACCTTC
TRBJ2-4,-,-,TRBV30,CAWSVDREGIQYF,TGTGCCTGGAGCGTGGACAGGGAGGGCATTCAGTACTTC
TRBJ2-1,-,-,TRBV7-3,CASSFRAGSEQFF,TGTGCCAGCAGCTTCAGGGCCGGGAGTGAGCAGTTCTTC
TRBJ2-1,TRBD1,-,TRBV28,CASTLLRTGADNEQFF,TGTGCCAGCACCCTGTTGCGGACAGGGGCCGACAATGAGCAGTTCTTC
TRBJ2-3,TRBD1,-,TRBV5-5,CASSWTGEDTQYF,TGTGCCAGCAGCTGGACAGGGGAAGATACGCAGTATTTT
TRBJ1-6,TRBD1,-,TRBV7-2,CASSARDRGRGSYNSPLHF,TGTGCCAGCAGCGCCCGGGACAGGGGGCGAGGTTCCTATAATTCACCCCTCCACTTT
TRBJ2-3,TRBD2,-,TRBV5-1,CASSIGGLAGGDTQYF,TGCGCCAGCTCGATAGGGGGGCTAGCGGGAGGGGATACGCAGTATTTT
TRBJ1-5,-,-,TRBV18,CASSPLAGREQPQHF,TGTGCCAGCTCACCACTAGCTGGCAGAGAACAGCCCCAGCATTTT